This TCR beta chain comes out of a study of CD4 T cell repertoires in COVID-19. The memory T cells were sequenced right after ex vivo isolation, without culture. The study, taken as a whole, reports: In SARS-CoV and/or HKU1 spike cultures, between 7 and 25% of SARS-CoV-2 clonotypes reappeared.

As concerns this clone: The antigen remains undetermined.

Measured with immunoSEQ multiplex PCR; TCRdb has only the in-frame clones, and not every one. This sample yields 65,000 to 95,000 clones, of which around four fifths are seen a single time; about 0.5% belongs to the top ten. This TCR was sampled from a human donor who had COVID-19. The specimen comprised CD4+ T cells from peripheral blood, sampled after recovery from COVID-19.

The CDR3 coding sequence is TGTGCCAGCAGCCTCCGGAGGCAAGAGACCCAGTACTTC. Translated: CASSLRRQETQYF. The rearrangement uses TRBV12-3 or TRBV12-4 and TRBJ2-5; possibly TRBD2 for D (5 bases). The CDR3 length is 13 residues. The V gene lost 6 bases and the J gene lost 2 bases, with 10 bases spanning the gap.